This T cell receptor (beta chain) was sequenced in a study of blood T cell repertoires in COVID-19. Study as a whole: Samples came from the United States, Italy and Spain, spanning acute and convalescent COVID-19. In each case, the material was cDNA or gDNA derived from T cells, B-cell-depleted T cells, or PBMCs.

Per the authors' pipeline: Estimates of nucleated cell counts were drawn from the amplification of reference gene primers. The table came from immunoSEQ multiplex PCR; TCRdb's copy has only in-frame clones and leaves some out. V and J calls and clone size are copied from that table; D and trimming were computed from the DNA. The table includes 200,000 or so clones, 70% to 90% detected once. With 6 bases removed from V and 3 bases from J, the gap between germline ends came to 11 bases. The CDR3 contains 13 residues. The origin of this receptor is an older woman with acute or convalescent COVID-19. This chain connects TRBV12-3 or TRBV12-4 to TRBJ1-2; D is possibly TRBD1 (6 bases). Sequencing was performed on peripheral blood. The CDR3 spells CASRATGHYGYTF. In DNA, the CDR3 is TGTGCCAGCAGGGCAACAGGGCACTATGGCTACACCTTC.